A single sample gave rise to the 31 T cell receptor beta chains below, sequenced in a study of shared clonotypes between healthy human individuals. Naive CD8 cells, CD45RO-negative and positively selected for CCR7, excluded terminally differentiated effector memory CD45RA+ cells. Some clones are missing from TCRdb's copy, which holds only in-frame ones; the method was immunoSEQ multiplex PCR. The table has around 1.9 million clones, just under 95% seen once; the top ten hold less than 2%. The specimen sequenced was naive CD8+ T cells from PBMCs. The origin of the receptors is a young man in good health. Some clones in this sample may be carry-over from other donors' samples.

CDR3 residues: CASTILGTGGSSGELFF. CDR3 bases: TGTGCCAGCACCATTCTGGGGACAGGGGGCTCGTCCGGGGAGCTGTTTTTT. This chain connects TRBV27 to TRBJ2-2; 12 bases agree with TRBD1. Germline CDR1 and CDR2: MNHEY and SMNVEV (reference sequence). V trimming: 7 bases; J trimming: 6 bases; junction bases outside the gene matches: 12. The CDR3 contains 17 residues.

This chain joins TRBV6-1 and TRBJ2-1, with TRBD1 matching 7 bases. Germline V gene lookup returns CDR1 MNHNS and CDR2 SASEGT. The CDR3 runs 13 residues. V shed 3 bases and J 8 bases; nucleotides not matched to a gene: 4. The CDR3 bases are TGTGCCAGCAGTGAGTGGCAGGGGGATGAGCAGTTCTTC. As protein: CASSEWQGDEQFF.

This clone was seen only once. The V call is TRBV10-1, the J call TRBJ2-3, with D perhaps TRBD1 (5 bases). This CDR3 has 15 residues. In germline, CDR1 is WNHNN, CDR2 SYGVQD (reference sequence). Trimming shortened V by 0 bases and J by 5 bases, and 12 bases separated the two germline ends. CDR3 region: CASSESGAQGDTQYF. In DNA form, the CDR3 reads TGCGCCAGCAGTGAGTCTGGCGCTCAGGGAGATACGCAGTATTTT.

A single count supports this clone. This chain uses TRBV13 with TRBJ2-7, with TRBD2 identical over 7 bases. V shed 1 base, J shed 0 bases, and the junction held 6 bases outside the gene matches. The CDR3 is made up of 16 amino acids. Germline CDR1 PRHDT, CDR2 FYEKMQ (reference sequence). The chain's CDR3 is CASSLDASGNSYEQYF. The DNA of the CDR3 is TGTGCCAGCAGCTTAGATGCTAGCGGTAACTCCTACGAGCAGTACTTC.

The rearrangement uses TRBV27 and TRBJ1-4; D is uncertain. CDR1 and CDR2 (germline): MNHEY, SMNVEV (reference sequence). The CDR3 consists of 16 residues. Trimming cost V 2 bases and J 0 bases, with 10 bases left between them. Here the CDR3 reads CASSLRPDTTNEKLFF. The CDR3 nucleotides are TGTGCCAGCAGTTTAAGGCCCGACACAACTAATGAAAAACTGTTTTTT.

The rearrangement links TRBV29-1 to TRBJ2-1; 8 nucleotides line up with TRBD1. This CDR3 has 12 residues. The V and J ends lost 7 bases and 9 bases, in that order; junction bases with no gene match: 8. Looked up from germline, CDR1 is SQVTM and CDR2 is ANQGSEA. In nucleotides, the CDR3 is TGCAGCGCCAGACAGGGGTTCGGTGAGCAGTTCTTC. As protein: CSARQGFGEQFF.

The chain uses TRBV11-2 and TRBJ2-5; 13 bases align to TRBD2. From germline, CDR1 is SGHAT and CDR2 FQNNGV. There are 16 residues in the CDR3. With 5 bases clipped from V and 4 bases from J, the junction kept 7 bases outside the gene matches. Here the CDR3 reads CASSDGLAGVRETQYF. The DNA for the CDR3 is TGTGCCAGCAGCGACGGACTAGCGGGAGTCAGAGAGACCCAGTACTTC. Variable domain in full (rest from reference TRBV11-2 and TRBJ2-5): EAGVAQSPRYKIIEKRQSVAFWCNPISGHATLYWYQQILGQGPKLLIQFQNNGVVDDSQLPKDRFSAERLKGVDSTLKIQPAKLEDSAVYLCASSDGLAGVRETQYFGPGTRLLVL.

The CDR3 region is CASSFDEREGTDTQYF. The CDR3 coding sequence is TGTGCCAGCAGTTTTGACGAGAGGGAGGGAACAGATACGCAGTATTTT. This chain uses TRBV28 with TRBJ2-3, with TRBD2 identical over 7 bases. This CDR3 is 16 amino acids long. J was trimmed by 3 bases and V by 3 bases; bases with no gene match: 9. Germline V gene lookup returns CDR1 MDHEN and CDR2 SYDVKM.

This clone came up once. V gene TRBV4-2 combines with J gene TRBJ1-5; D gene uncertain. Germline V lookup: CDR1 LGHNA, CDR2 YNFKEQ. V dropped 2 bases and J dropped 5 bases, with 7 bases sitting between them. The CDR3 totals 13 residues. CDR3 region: CASSQSSYQPQHF. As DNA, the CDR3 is TGTGCCAGCAGCCAATCCAGTTATCAGCCCCAGCATTTT.

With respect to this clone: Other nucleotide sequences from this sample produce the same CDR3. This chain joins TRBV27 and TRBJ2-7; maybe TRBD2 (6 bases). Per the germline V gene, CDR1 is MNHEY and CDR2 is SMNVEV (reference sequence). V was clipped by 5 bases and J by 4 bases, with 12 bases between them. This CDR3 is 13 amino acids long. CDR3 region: CASSPWRGYEQYF. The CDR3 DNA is TGTGCCAGCAGTCCCTGGAGGGGTTACGAGCAGTACTTC.

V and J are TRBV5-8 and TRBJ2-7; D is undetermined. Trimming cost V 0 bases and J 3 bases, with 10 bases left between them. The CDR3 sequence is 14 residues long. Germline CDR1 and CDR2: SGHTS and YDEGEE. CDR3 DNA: TGTGCCAGCAGCTTGGGGGCGGTTGTCTACGAGCAGTACTTC. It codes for CASSLGAVVYEQYF.

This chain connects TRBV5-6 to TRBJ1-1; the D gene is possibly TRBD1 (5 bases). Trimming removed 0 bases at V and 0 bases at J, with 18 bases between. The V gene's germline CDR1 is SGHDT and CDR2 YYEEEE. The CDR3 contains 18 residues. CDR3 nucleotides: TGTGCCAGCAGCTTGGCGGTTGGGGGTCCTTACATGAACACTGAAGCTTTCTTT. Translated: CASSLAVGGPYMNTEAFF.

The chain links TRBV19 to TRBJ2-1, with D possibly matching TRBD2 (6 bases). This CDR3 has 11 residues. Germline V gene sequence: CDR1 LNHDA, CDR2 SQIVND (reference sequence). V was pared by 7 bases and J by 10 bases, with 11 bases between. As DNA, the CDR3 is TGTGCCAGTAACCTCGCGGGGGAGCAGTTCTTC. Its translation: CASNLAGEQFF.

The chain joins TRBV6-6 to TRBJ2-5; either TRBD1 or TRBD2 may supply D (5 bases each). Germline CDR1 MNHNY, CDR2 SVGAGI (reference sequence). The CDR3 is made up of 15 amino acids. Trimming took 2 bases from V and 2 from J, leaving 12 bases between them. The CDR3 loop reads CASSYPGTEQETQYF. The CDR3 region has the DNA TGTGCCAGCAGTTACCCCGGGACGGAACAAGAGACCCAGTACTTC.

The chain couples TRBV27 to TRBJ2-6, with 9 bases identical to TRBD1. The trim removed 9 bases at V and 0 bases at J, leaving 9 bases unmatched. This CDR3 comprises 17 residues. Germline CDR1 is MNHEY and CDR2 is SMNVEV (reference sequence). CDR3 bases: TGTGCCAGGCCCCGGGACAGGGTTTCCTCTGGGGCCAACGTCCTGACTTTC. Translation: CARPRDRVSSGANVLTF.

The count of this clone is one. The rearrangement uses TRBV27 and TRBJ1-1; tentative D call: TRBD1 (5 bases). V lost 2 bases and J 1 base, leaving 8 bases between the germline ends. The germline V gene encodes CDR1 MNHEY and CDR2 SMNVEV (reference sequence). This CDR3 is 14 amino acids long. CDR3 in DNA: TGTGCCAGCAGTTTACATGGACAGAACACTGAAGCTTTCTTT. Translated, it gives CASSLHGQNTEAFF.

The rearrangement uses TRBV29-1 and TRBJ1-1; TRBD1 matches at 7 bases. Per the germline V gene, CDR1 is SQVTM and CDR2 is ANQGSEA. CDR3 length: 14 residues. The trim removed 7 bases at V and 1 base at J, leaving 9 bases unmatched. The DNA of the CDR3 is TGCAGCGCCCATCCGACAGGGAGGAACACTGAAGCTTTCTTT. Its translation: CSAHPTGRNTEAFF.

The CDR3 here is CASSPGQNNEQFF. The DNA of the CDR3 is TGCGCCAGCAGCCCGGGACAAAACAATGAGCAGTTCTTC. The chain links TRBV4-1 to TRBJ2-1; perhaps TRBD1 as D (6 bases). CDR1 is MGHRA and CDR2 is YSYEKL in the germline V gene. The CDR3 is 13 amino acids. Trimming cost V 4 bases and J 5 bases, with 9 bases left between them.

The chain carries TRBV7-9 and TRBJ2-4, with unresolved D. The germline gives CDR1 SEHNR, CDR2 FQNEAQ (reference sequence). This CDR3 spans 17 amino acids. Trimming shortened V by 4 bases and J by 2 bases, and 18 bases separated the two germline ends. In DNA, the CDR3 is TGTGCCAGCAGCTCCGTAGATCTAGGAGCCCCCAAAAACATTCAGTACTTC. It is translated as CASSSVDLGAPKNIQYF.

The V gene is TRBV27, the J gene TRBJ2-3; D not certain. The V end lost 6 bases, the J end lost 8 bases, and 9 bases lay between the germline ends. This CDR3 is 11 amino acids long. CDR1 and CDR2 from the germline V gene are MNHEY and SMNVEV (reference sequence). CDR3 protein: CASRTLGTQYF. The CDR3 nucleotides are TGTGCCAGCAGAACCCTAGGTACGCAGTATTTT.

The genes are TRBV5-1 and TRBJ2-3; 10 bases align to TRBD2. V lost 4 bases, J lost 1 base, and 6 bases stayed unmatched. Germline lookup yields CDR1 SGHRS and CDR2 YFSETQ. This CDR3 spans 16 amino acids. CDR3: CASSAALAGRTDTQYF. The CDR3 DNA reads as TGCGCCAGCAGCGCCGCACTAGCGGGACGCACAGATACGCAGTATTTT. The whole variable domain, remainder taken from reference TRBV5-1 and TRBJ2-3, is KAGVTQTPRYLIKTRGQQVTLSCSPISGHRSVSWYQQTPGQGLQFLFEYFSETQRNKGNFPGRFSGRQFSNSRSEMNVSTLELGDSALYLCASSAALAGRTDTQYFGPGTRLTVL.

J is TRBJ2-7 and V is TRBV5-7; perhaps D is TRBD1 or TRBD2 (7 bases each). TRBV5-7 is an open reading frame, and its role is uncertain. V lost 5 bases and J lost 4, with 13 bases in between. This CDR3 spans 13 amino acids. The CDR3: CASRPGGGYEQYF. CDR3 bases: TGTGCCAGCAGGCCAGGGGGGGGTTACGAGCAGTACTTC.

CDR3 bases: TGCAGCGCCCAAACGGGGTTCTATGGCTACACCTTC. Translated: CSAQTGFYGYTF. The chain combines TRBV29-1 with TRBJ1-2; D uncertain. V lost 7 bases and J 4 bases, leaving 13 bases between the germline ends. CDR1 is SQVTM and CDR2 is ANQGSEA in the germline V gene. The CDR3 totals 12 residues.

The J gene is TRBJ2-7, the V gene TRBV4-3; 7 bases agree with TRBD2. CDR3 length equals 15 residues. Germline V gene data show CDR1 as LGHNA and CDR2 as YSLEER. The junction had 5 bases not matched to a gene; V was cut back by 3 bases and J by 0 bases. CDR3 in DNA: TGCGCCAGCAGCCAGTCCGGGGGGAGCTCCTACGAGCAGTACTTC. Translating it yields CASSQSGGSSYEQYF.

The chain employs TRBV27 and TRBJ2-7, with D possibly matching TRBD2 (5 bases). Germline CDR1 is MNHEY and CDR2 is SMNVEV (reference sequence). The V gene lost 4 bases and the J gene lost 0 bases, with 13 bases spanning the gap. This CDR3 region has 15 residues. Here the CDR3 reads CASSSVLAGSYEQYF. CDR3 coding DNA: TGTGCCAGCAGTTCGGTCCTGGCGGGCTCCTACGAGCAGTACTTC.

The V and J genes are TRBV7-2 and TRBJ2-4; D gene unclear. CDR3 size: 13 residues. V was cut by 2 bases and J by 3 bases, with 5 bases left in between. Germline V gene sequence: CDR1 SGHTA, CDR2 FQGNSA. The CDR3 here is CASSLTLKNIQYF. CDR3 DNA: TGTGCCAGCAGCTTAACCCTCAAAAACATTCAGTACTTC.

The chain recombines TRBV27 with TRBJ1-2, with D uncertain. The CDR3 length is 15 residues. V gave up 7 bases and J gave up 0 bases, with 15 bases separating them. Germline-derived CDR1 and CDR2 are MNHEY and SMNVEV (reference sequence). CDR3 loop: CASNPRGPTNYGYTF. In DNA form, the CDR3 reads TGTGCCAGCAACCCCCGTGGGCCTACTAACTATGGCTACACCTTC.

The CDR3 sequence: CASSIGLAGAEHNEQFF. CDR3 DNA sequence: TGTGCCAGTAGTATTGGGCTAGCGGGAGCTGAGCACAATGAGCAGTTCTTC. The J gene is TRBJ2-1, the V gene TRBV19, with 10 bases lining up with TRBD2. Germline V gives CDR1 LNHDA, CDR2 SQIVND (reference sequence). This CDR3 is built from 17 residues. Unmatched junction bases numbered 10, after V lost 3 bases and J lost 5 bases.

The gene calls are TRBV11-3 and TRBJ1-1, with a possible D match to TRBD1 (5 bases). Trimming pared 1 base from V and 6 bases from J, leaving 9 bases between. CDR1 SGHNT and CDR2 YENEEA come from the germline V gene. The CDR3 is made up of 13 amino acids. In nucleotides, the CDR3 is TGTGCCAGCAGCTTAGGCCCCAGGGCTGAAGCTTTCTTT. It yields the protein CASSLGPRAEAFF.

The CDR3 nucleotides read TGTGCCAGCAGCTCTTGGGGGACCCAGTACTTC. This translates into CASSSWGTQYF. J is TRBJ2-5 and V is TRBV7-7; D is unclear. V gave up 4 bases and J gave up 7 bases, with 7 bases separating them. The germline V gene has CDR1 SSHAT and CDR2 FNYEAQ (reference sequence). The CDR3 totals 11 residues.

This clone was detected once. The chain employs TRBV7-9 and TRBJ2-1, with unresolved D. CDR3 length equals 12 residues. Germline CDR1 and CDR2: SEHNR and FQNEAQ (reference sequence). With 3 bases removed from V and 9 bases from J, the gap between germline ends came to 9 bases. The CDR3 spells CASSFGETEQFF. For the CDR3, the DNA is TGTGCCAGCAGCTTCGGTGAGACTGAGCAGTTCTTC.